A selection of T cell receptor beta chains follows, all from one sample in a study of T cell changes during pregnancy in multiple sclerosis. Produced via immunoSEQ multiplex PCR; TCRdb's table is partial and in-frame only. The repertoire holds 60,000 to 85,000 clones, with more than 85% as singletons. Sample: peripheral blood, taken in the first trimester of pregnancy. The receptors here all came from a female donor with multiple sclerosis, enrolled in a pregnancy study. The CDR3 runs from the conserved cysteine through the conserved F or W. A D gene is named only where the DNA matches it firmly. Only some rows state a clone size, as once, few, many or a class for expanded clones.

>TRBJ1-5|.|TRBD1|TRBV6-6
TGTGCCAGCAGTTACTCGGGGACAGGGGTCCCGCAGCCCCAGCATTTT
CASSYSGTGVPQPQHF
>TRBJ1-1|.|.|TRBV20-1
TGCAGTGCTAGACGAGTCACTGAAGCTTTCTTT
CSARRVTEAFF
>TRBJ2-3|.|.|TRBV6-6
TGTGCCAGCAGTCCCCATCCCAACAGGGTCACAGATACGCAGTATTTT
CASSPHPNRVTDTQYF
>TRBJ2-7|.|.|TRBV7-6
TGTGCCAGCAGCTTACGTCCGGACTACCGCGAGCAGTACTTC
CASSLRPDYREQYF
>TRBJ2-5|.|.|TRBV6-5
TGTGCCAGCAGTTTAAGCTCACGCGGGACCCAGTACTTC
CASSLSSRGTQYF
>TRBJ2-2|.|.|TRBV27
TGTGCCAGCAGTCTGCGGCTGAACACCGGGGAGCTGTTTTTT
CASSLRLNTGELFF
>TRBJ2-3|.|TRBD2|TRBV6-4
TGTGCCAGCAGTGACGGGACTAGCGGGGGGAGCACAGATACGCAGTATTTT
CASSDGTSGGSTDTQYF
>TRBJ2-7|.|TRBD1|TRBV27
TGTGCCAGCAGTTTGGGCAGGGGGTCCGAGCAGTACTTC
CASSLGRGSEQYF
>TRBJ1-4|.|.|TRBV21-1
TGTGCCAGCAGCCGCTTTCGCCCCAGGGACAGGGATCGCGGGAATGAAAAACTGTTTTTT
CASSRFRPRDRDRGNEKLFF
>TRBJ2-1|once|TRBD1|TRBV5-1
TGCGCCAGCAGCTTGGAGGGACAGGGGGTTAGCAATGAGCAGTTCTTC
CASSLEGQGVSNEQFF
>TRBJ1-1|few|TRBD1|TRBV6-1
TGTGCCAGCAGTGCCGTCGGACAGGGGGCGGCTTTCTTT
CASSAVGQGAAFF
>TRBJ1-1|.|TRBD1|TRBV15
TGTGCCACCAGCCTTGGGGGACAGAAACCTGAAGCTTTCTTT
CATSLGGQKPEAFF
>TRBJ2-2|.|.|TRBV18
TGTGCCAGCTCCTCCACCGGGGAGCTGTTTTTT
CASSSTGELFF
>TRBJ2-3|many|TRBD2|TRBV11-2
TGTGCCAGCAGCTCGGGACTAGCGGCAGATACGCAGTATTTT
CASSSGLAADTQYF
>TRBJ1-2|.|.|TRBV27
TGTGCCAGCAGTATACAGCGACTGGGGGCCGATGGCTACACCTTC
CASSIQRLGADGYTF
>TRBJ2-7|.|TRBD2|TRBV19
TGTGCCAGTAGTATCGGGCTAGCGGGAGGGACGGCGGACGAGCAGTACTTC
CASSIGLAGGTADEQYF
>TRBJ1-2|.|.|TRBV30
TGTGCCTGGATTCCACAGGCCTTAAACTATGGCTACACCTTC
CAWIPQALNYGYTF
>TRBJ2-3|.|TRBD1|TRBV6-5
TGTGCCAGCAGTATCGGACAGGGAGCCGATACGCAGTATTTT
CASSIGQGADTQYF
>TRBJ1-5|.|.|TRBV2
TGTGCCAGCAGCCAGGGTGCTGATCAGCCCCAGCATTTT
CASSQGADQPQHF
>TRBJ2-2|.|TRBD1|TRBV6-5
TGTGCCAGCAGTCAGGGGGTGAACACCGGGGAGCTGTTTTTT
CASSQGVNTGELFF
>TRBJ1-1|.|TRBD1|TRBV7-6
TGTGCCAGCCGAAACCCAGGGGGTACGAACACTGAAGCTTTCTTT
CASRNPGGTNTEAFF
>TRBJ1-3|.|.|TRBV19
TGTGCCAGTAGTCGCGCAGGGATCTCTGGAAACACCATATATTTT
CASSRAGISGNTIYF
>TRBJ2-2|.|TRBD1|TRBV5-1
TGCGCCAGCAGACCTCCGGGACAGGGGGCCACCGGGGAGCTGTTTTTT
CASRPPGQGATGELFF
>TRBJ2-3|once|.|TRBV7-2
TGTGCCAGCAGCTTAGTTGGGCGGGGAGATACGCAGTATTTT
CASSLVGRGDTQYF
>TRBJ1-3|.|.|TRBV6-5
TGTGCCAGCAGTCCCCTAGGGGCGGAGAGAAACACCATATATTTT
CASSPLGAERNTIYF
>TRBJ1-1|.|.|TRBV7-2
TGTGCCAGCAGCTTAACGAGGACAGACCGCACTGAAGCTTTCTTT
CASSLTRTDRTEAFF
>TRBJ1-1|.|.|TRBV10-3
TGTGCCATCAGTGAAATAGGGCAGGGAGCTTTCTTT
CAISEIGQGAFF
>TRBJ1-5|once|TRBD1|TRBV2
TGTGCCATCCGGGACAGGGGTAATCAGCCCCAGCATTTT
CAIRDRGNQPQHF
>TRBJ2-1|.|TRBD2|TRBV6-1
TGTGCCAGCATGGAGCGGGGCTACAATGAGCAGTTCTTC
CASMERGYNEQFF
>TRBJ1-1|.|TRBD1|TRBV6-6
TGTGCCAGCAGCTTTGTGCTCGGGACAGCGAACACTGAAGCTTTCTTT
CASSFVLGTANTEAFF
>TRBJ1-1|.|TRBD1|TRBV11-2
TGTGCCAGCAGCCCCCCGCGGACAGGGGGCACTGAAGCTTTCTTT
CASSPPRTGGTEAFF
>TRBJ2-3|.|TRBD1|TRBV29-1
TGCAGCGTTGAAGGGACAGGGGCAACAGATACGCAGTATTTT
CSVEGTGATDTQYF
>TRBJ1-2|.|TRBD1|TRBV2
TGTGCCAGCAGTGAGACAGGGTTGGGGGCCTATGGCTACACCTTC
CASSETGLGAYGYTF
>TRBJ2-6|.|.|TRBV29-1
TGCAGCGTTGGGGACATGACAGACCACTTCTACTCTGGGGCCAACGTCCTGACTTTC
CSVGDMTDHFYSGANVLTF
>TRBJ1-1|.|TRBD1|TRBV5-1
TGCGCCAGCAGCCCGCATATCAATACCGGGACAGGGAACACTGAAGCTTTCTTT
CASSPHINTGTGNTEAFF
>TRBJ1-2|few|TRBD1|TRBV9
TGTGCCAGCAGCGTAGCAGGGACAGGTGGATGGGGCTACACCTTC
CASSVAGTGGWGYTF
>TRBJ2-7|.|TRBD1|TRBV10-2
TGCGCCAGCGGGGGACAGGGTAATAGGTACGAGCAGTACTTC
CASGGQGNRYEQYF
>TRBJ1-1|.|.|TRBV4-2
TGTGCCAGCAGTGGACAGTCCAAGAACACTGAAGCTTTCTTT
CASSGQSKNTEAFF
>TRBJ1-5|.|TRBD1|TRBV5-8
TGTGCCAGCAGCTTGAGGTTTTTGCGGCAGGGGGATCAGCCCCAGCATTTT
CASSLRFLRQGDQPQHF
>TRBJ1-5|.|.|TRBV10-3
TGTGCCATCGGGGCGCGGGGGGACCAGCCCCAGCATTTT
CAIGARGDQPQHF
>TRBJ1-1|.|.|TRBV29-1
TGCAGCGTTGTAAGTTGGGGAGGGGGTGACACTGAAGCTTTCTTT
CSVVSWGGGDTEAFF